The TCR beta chain described here comes from a study of T cells in Graves' hyperthyroidism and ophthalmopathy. RNA transcripts provided the source from which TCR beta CDR3 regions were amplified. HTBI primers were employed in a first-round RT-PCR of the TCR CDR3. One entry per CDR3 protein, called by TCRdb with MiXCR from the multiplex PCR reads. The data hold fewer than 350,000 distinct CDR3 sequences, with 15% to 20% observed a single time. The CDR3 runs to 14 residues. Trimming stripped 3 bases from V and 4 bases from J, with 12 bases between. The V gene's germline CDR1 is MGHRA and CDR2 YSYEKL. The specimen was blood. The receptor comes from a woman in her fifties or sixties with Graves' hyperthyroidism. V usage is TRBV4-1 and J usage is TRBJ1-1; maybe TRBD1 (6 bases). The CDR3 DNA reads TGCGCCAGCAGCCATGGGGGGGGGCCCACTGAAGCTTTCTTT. Translated, it gives CASSHGGGPTEAFF.